These T cell receptor beta chains were read from a single sample in a study of cytomegalovirus exposure and HLA in healthy donors. Some clones are missing from TCRdb's copy, which holds only in-frame ones; the method was immunoSEQ multiplex PCR. The sample has some 85,000 clones, approximately 78% seen once. The source material was PBMCs. Receptor source: a woman in her forties in good health and CMV-seropositive. The CDR3 runs from the conserved cysteine through the conserved F or W. D genes are given only for firm matches.

D gene	J gene	V gene	CDR3 DNA	CDR3 protein
NA	TRBJ2-1	TRBV11-2	TGTGCCAGCAACCAAGTCGGGGGAGGATACAATGAGCAGTTCTTC	CASNQVGGGYNEQFF
TRBD2	TRBJ2-5	TRBV7-3	TGTGCCAGCAGCCAAGCGGGAGGACTCCAAGAGACCCAGTACTTC	CASSQAGGLQETQYF
NA	TRBJ1-1	TRBV10-1	TGCGCCAGCAGTGATCACGTAGGACAGCCCAACACTGAAGCTTTCTTT	CASSDHVGQPNTEAFF
NA	TRBJ2-7	TRBV29-1	TGCAGCGGTGTTTCGGACACCTACGAGCAGTACTTC	CSGVSDTYEQYF
NA	TRBJ1-1	TRBV10-3	TGTGCCATCGCCCCCGGGGACACTGAAGCTTTCTTT	CAIAPGDTEAFF
NA	TRBJ1-5	TRBV28	TGTGCCAGCACCAAAGGTGGGGTGGGCGGGAACAATCAGCCCCAGCATTTT	CASTKGGVGGNNQPQHF
TRBD2	TRBJ2-2	TRBV7-3	TGTGCCAGCAGCTTAACGGGAGGGGCCGGGGAGCTGTTTTTT	CASSLTGGAGELFF
TRBD2	TRBJ2-5	TRBV2	TGTGCCAGCAGTGAAGCGACCGGACTAGCGGGAGGTTACTTC	CASSEATGLAGGYF
NA	TRBJ1-1	TRBV19	TGTGCCAGTAGTTCAACGAGAGACACTGAAGCTTTCTTT	CASSSTRDTEAFF
NA	TRBJ1-5	TRBV6-1	TGTGCCAGCAGTGCCAACATTAGACTACAGCCCCAGCATTTT	CASSANIRLQPQHF
TRBD2	TRBJ2-7	TRBV6-6	TGTGCCAGCAGTTATTTCGCGGGAGTGAGTTACGAGCAGTACTTC	CASSYFAGVSYEQYF